This paragraph reports one T cell receptor beta chain. Followed over time, Seattle patients had been enrolled while infection was active. The CDR3 consists of 14 residues. From germline, CDR1 is SGHKS and CDR2 YYEKEE (reference sequence). With V trimmed by 3 bases and J by 1 base, 1 base remained unmatched. Original analysis: Estimation of nucleated cell counts relied on the amplification of reference gene primers. Clones were read by immunoSEQ multiplex PCR, and TCRdb kept only the in-frame ones, dropping some. V and J calls and clone size come straight from that table; D and trimming were deduced from the DNA. The sample lists about 200,000 clones; about 88% were seen once. The source of the sample is a study of blood T cell repertoires in COVID-19. Whole-study context: Samples came from the United States, Italy and Spain, spanning acute and convalescent COVID-19. Sources were T cells, B-cell-depleted T cells, or PBMCs; the material itself was cDNA or gDNA.

The chain links TRBV5-5 to TRBJ2-1, with 7 bases aligning to TRBD1. The TCR originated in a man aged 45 to 65 with COVID-19, enrolled during active disease. What was sequenced was peripheral blood. CDR3 sequence reads: CASSSGGSYNEQFF. The CDR3 nucleotides read TGTGCCAGCAGCTCAGGGGGATCCTACAATGAGCAGTTCTTC.